The entry that follows covers one TCR beta chain sequence. Its specificity is not known. Libraries were prepared by immunoSEQ multiplex PCR; TCRdb keeps only in-frame clonotypes and omits some of them. The sample holds approximately 80,000 clones, around nine tenths seen once. This sample was included in a study of OX40 agonist ivuxolimab in advanced cancers. CDR3 length: 15 amino acids. V lost 0 bases and J 1 base, leaving 8 bases between the germline ends. Germline lookup yields CDR1 SGDLS and CDR2 YYNGEE. The study's findings and limits: On average, CD8+ T cells had more expanded clones than CD4+.

Here the sequenced sample was CD4+ or CD8+ T cells sorted from blood, taken in a trial of the OX40 agonist ivuxolimab. V usage is TRBV9 and J usage is TRBJ1-5; D is unclear. The receptor was derived from an adult with an advanced solid tumor such as melanoma, head and neck, liver or kidney cancer. The CDR3 nucleotides read TGTGCCAGCAGCGTAGCGGGCGGCAGCAATCAGCCCCAGCATTTT. It yields the protein CASSVAGGSNQPQHF.